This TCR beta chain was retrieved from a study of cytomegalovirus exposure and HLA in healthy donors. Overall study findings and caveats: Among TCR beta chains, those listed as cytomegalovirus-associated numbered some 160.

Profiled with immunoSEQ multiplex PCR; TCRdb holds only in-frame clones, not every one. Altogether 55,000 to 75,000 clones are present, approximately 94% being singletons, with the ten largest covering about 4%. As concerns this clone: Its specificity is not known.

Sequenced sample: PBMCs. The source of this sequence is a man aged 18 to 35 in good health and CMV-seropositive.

The CDR3 is CSVGETGRLRQYF. The CDR3 nucleotides read TGCAGTGTGGGAGAGACAGGGCGACTTAGGCAGTACTTC. The J gene is TRBJ2-7, the V gene TRBV29-1; 7 bases match TRBD1. CDR1 is SQVTM and CDR2 is ANQGSEA in the germline V gene. This CDR3 comprises 13 residues.